This TCR beta chain stems from a study of Graves' ophthalmopathy and Graves' hyperthyroidism. This clonotype has only a few counts. As the template, RNA transcripts were used to amplify TCR beta CDR3 regions. An opening RT-PCR round employed HTBI primers and preceded a second-round multiplex PCR. From the multiplex PCR reads, TCRdb called clonotypes with MiXCR, one entry per CDR3 protein. The data contain approximately 1.2 million distinct CDR3 sequences, approximately 35% of them seen just once; the ten biggest clones take up approximately 10%. This receptor was identified in an adult man with Graves' hyperthyroidism. The sample taken for sequencing was peripheral blood or thyroid tissue (not recorded which).

In DNA form, the CDR3 reads TGTGCCAGCAGTCCCCTGACAGAAGAGACCTACGAGCAGTACTTC. Its translation is CASSPLTEETYEQYF. This chain uses TRBV27 with TRBJ2-7; D possibly corresponds to TRBD1 (5 bases). CDR1 MNHEY and CDR2 SMNVEV come from the germline V gene (reference sequence). With 5 bases removed from V and 2 bases from J, the gap between germline ends came to 16 bases. CDR3 length equals 15 residues.